One and the same sample provided the 18 T cell receptor beta chains below, sequenced in a study of beta chain features in type 1 diabetes. Overall study results and limits: Shorter TCRB CDR3s, moderately but significantly so, marked every one of the four CD4+ subsets in Type 1 diabetes patients.

Expressed TCRB transcripts were sequenced after all isolated RNA was converted to cDNA. Libraries were prepared by immunoSEQ multiplex PCR; TCRdb keeps only in-frame clonotypes and omits some of them. The sample contains some 22,000 clones, about 58% of which appear only once. Antigens for these TCRs are unknown. Specimen: stem cell memory CD4+ T cells from blood. Receptor source: a man aged 18 to 29 with type 1 diabetes.

The genes are TRBV11-2 and TRBJ1-5; unclear D gene. V was trimmed by 3 bases and J by 5 bases, leaving 8 bases between them. The CDR3 length is 13 residues. Germline lookup yields CDR1 SGHAT and CDR2 FQNNGV. CDR3 region: CASSLRRDQPQHF. CDR3 DNA sequence: TGTGCCAGCAGCTTGCGGAGGGATCAGCCCCAGCATTTT.

J is TRBJ2-7 and V is TRBV5-1; weak D call: TRBD2 (7 bases). The V end was cut by 5 bases, the J end by 6 bases, with 21 bases between. Germline-derived CDR1 and CDR2 are SGHRS and YFSETQ. The CDR3 totals 15 residues. In DNA form, the CDR3 reads TGCGCCAGCAGACCAGGAGGGGGGGCGACCTCCGAGCAGTACTTC. Amino acid sequence: CASRPGGGATSEQYF.

CDR3 residues: CASSETSGRVYNEQFF. As DNA, the CDR3 is TGTGCCAGCAGTGAGACTAGCGGGAGGGTCTACAATGAGCAGTTCTTC. This sequence joins TRBV28 and TRBJ2-1; 14 bases agree with TRBD2. CDR1 and CDR2 (germline): MDHEN, SYDVKM. Unmatched junction bases numbered 3, after V lost 5 bases and J lost 3 bases. This CDR3 is built from 16 residues. Filled out from reference TRBV28 and TRBJ2-1, the complete variable domain reads DVKVTQSSRYLVKRTGEKVFLECVQDMDHENMFWYRQDPGLGLRLIYFSYDVKMKEKGDIPEGYSVSREKKERFSLILESASTNQTSMYLCASSETSGRVYNEQFFGPGTRLTVL.

The chain carries TRBV29-1 and TRBJ1-1, with D perhaps matching TRBD1 (6 bases). The CDR3 has 12 residues. Between the trimmed V and J ends, which lost 6 bases and 7 bases, there was a span of 15 bases. Germline CDR1 reads SQVTM; CDR2 reads ANQGSEA. CDR3 nucleotides: TGCAGCGTAACAAGGGGGTGGAGTGAAGCTTTCTTT. Translation: CSVTRGWSEAFF.

The rearrangement joins TRBV11-2 to TRBJ2-3, with 7 bases lining up with TRBD1. Germline CDR1 and CDR2: SGHAT and FQNNGV. The J segment lost 2 bases and the V segment lost 3 bases, leaving 8 bases of the junction unmatched. The CDR3 is 16 amino acids. The chain's CDR3 is CASSFSYGQDTDTQYF. CDR3 DNA: TGTGCCAGCAGCTTTTCGTACGGACAGGACACAGATACGCAGTATTTT.

CDR3 in DNA: TGTGCCAGCAAGCCGGGACAGGGTACAGATACGCAGTATTTT. Amino acids: CASKPGQGTDTQYF. The chain uses TRBV6-1 and TRBJ2-3, with 9 bases fitting TRBD1. CDR1 MNHNS and CDR2 SASEGT come from the germline V gene. CDR3 length: 14 amino acids. The trim removed 7 bases at V and 3 bases at J, leaving 5 bases unmatched.

The table lists this clone with a few counts. The chain employs TRBV28 and TRBJ2-7; TRBD1 matches at 8 bases. The CDR3 spans 13 residues. The V gene's germline CDR1 is MDHEN and CDR2 SYDVKM. The V and J ends lost 5 bases and 3 bases, in that order; junction bases with no gene match: 3. CDR3 DNA: TGTGCCAGCAGTGTTACAGGGGGCTACGAGCAGTACTTC. Translation: CASSVTGGYEQYF.

This clone was counted only a few times. The chain uses TRBV28 and TRBJ2-7, with 9 nucleotides matching TRBD1. The CDR3 is made up of 14 amino acids. The germline gives CDR1 MDHEN, CDR2 SYDVKM. Losses at the gene ends were 5 bases for V and 5 bases for J; bases not matched to a gene: 7. In nucleotides, the CDR3 is TGTGCCAGCAGTAATCGGGACAGGGCCCACGAGCAGTACTTC. This gives the protein CASSNRDRAHEQYF. Based on the CDR3 plus reference TRBV28 and TRBJ2-7, the full variable domain is DVKVTQSSRYLVKRTGEKVFLECVQDMDHENMFWYRQDPGLGLRLIYFSYDVKMKEKGDIPEGYSVSREKKERFSLILESASTNQTSMYLCASSNRDRAHEQYFGPGTRLTVT.

The chain carries TRBV5-1 and TRBJ1-4, with 7 bases aligning to TRBD1. This CDR3 spans 14 amino acids. CDR1 is SGHRS and CDR2 is YFSETQ in the germline V gene. V shed 3 bases and J 4 bases; nucleotides not matched to a gene: 3. The DNA of the CDR3 is TGCGCCAGCAGCTCCGGGACAGTTAATGAAAAACTGTTTTTT. Residues: CASSSGTVNEKLFF.

The CDR3 sequence is CASSQTGSEQYF. Written as DNA, the CDR3 is TGTGCCAGCAGTCAGACAGGGAGCGAGCAGTACTTC. The chain joins TRBV28 to TRBJ2-7, with 7 bases aligning to TRBD1. Germline V CDR1 and CDR2: MDHEN, SYDVKM. V shed 5 bases and J 6 bases; nucleotides not matched to a gene: 4. The CDR3 runs 12 residues.

This clone was counted a single time. The genes are TRBV5-4 and TRBJ2-2, with D perhaps matching TRBD1 (6 bases). Per the germline V gene, CDR1 is SGHNT and CDR2 is YYREEE (reference sequence). CDR3 length equals 13 residues. V dropped 2 bases and J dropped 6 bases, with 8 bases sitting between them. CDR3 residues: CASSFEGAGELFF. The CDR3 nucleotides read TGTGCCAGCAGCTTTGAGGGGGCCGGGGAGCTGTTTTTT.

The chain couples TRBV10-2 to TRBJ1-6; a possible D gene is TRBD1 (6 bases). V dropped 8 bases and J dropped 6 bases, with 11 bases sitting between them. The CDR3 is 13 amino acids. From germline, CDR1 is WSHSY and CDR2 SAAADI. The CDR3: CASWARGNSPLHF. For the CDR3, the DNA is TGCGCCAGCTGGGCCAGGGGTAATTCACCCCTCCACTTT.

The V call is TRBV2, the J call TRBJ2-5, with unresolved D. Trimming removed 5 bases from V and 5 bases from J, with 6 bases in between. Germline CDR1 reads SNHLY; CDR2 reads FYNNEI. This CDR3 region has 11 residues. DNA for the CDR3: TGTGCCAGCAGTACGGAGGAGACCCAGTACTTC. This codes for CASSTEETQYF.

V and J are TRBV5-1 and TRBJ2-1; possible D gene TRBD1, 5 bases. Germline V lookup: CDR1 SGHRS, CDR2 YFSETQ. Trimming took off 5 bases at V and 0 bases at J, with 9 bases between the two ends. This CDR3 contains 14 residues. The CDR3 region has the DNA TGCGCCAGCAGTTCCAGGGCCTCCTACAATGAGCAGTTCTTC. It specifies CASSSRASYNEQFF.

The chain couples TRBV19 to TRBJ2-7, with 8 positions matching TRBD2. Germline CDR1 and CDR2: LNHDA and SQIVND (reference sequence). This CDR3 region has 16 residues. The trim removed 7 bases at V and 5 bases at J, leaving 16 bases unmatched. As DNA, the CDR3 is TGTGCCAGTAAATCGGGAGGGTCTCCCCCAGGCCACGAGCAGTACTTC. Its translation is CASKSGGSPPGHEQYF.

By share of the sample, this clone is medium-sized. The chain carries TRBV4-2 and TRBJ2-1, with 9 nucleotides matching TRBD2. The CDR3 sequence is 15 residues long. Germline V gene lookup returns CDR1 LGHNA and CDR2 YNFKEQ. J lost 7 bases, V lost 5 bases, and 9 bases had no gene match. The CDR3 DNA follows: TGTGCCAGCAGCGGCGGGAGGGCCGTTTGGAATGAGCAGTTCTTC. The encoded protein is CASSGGRAVWNEQFF.

This clone has only a few counts. This chain joins TRBV27 and TRBJ2-5; D unresolved. This CDR3 is built from 13 residues. Deletions cut 5 bases from V and 1 base from J, with 8 bases between. Germline lookup yields CDR1 MNHEY and CDR2 SMNVEV (reference sequence). The CDR3 protein is CASSPYLQETQYF. The CDR3 DNA follows: TGTGCCAGCAGTCCCTACCTCCAAGAGACCCAGTACTTC.

V and J are TRBV28 and TRBJ2-3, with TRBD2 matching over 8 bases. The germline CDR1 and CDR2 sequences are MDHEN and SYDVKM. The V and J ends lost 10 bases and 8 bases, in that order; junction bases with no gene match: 11. This CDR3 region has 13 residues. The chain's CDR3 is CATRPAGVPTQYF. The CDR3 coding sequence is TGTGCCACCCGCCCAGCGGGAGTTCCTACGCAGTATTTT.